This entry lists 3 T cell receptor beta chains sequenced from one sample in a study of OX40 agonist ivuxolimab in advanced cancers. Repertoires were generated with immunoSEQ multiplex PCR, while TCRdb's copy carries only in-frame clones and drops some. The sample gives some 46,000 clones, nearly 90% of which show up once; 18% is in the top ten. The sequencing here drew on CD4+ or CD8+ T cells sorted from blood, taken in a trial of the OX40 agonist ivuxolimab. These receptors were obtained from an adult with an advanced solid tumor such as melanoma, head and neck, liver or kidney cancer.

The chain links TRBV5-4 to TRBJ2-7; 9 nucleotides match TRBD2. There are 15 residues in the CDR3. With 5 bases clipped from V and 5 bases from J, the junction kept 11 bases outside the gene matches. CDR1 SGHNT and CDR2 YYREEE come from the germline V gene (reference sequence). For the CDR3, the DNA is TGTGCCAGCAGTCCAGTGGGGGCTAGCGGGGACGAGCAGTACTTC. It is translated as CASSPVGASGDEQYF.

This chain connects TRBV7-6 to TRBJ1-4; 7 positions match TRBD1. From germline, CDR1 is SGHVS and CDR2 FNYEAQ. The CDR3 is 16 residues long. With 6 bases clipped from V and 0 bases from J, the junction kept 7 bases outside the gene matches. This CDR3 reads CASSSPGGATNEKLFF. The CDR3 coding sequence is TGTGCCAGCAGTAGCCCAGGGGGAGCAACTAATGAAAAACTGTTTTTT.

The rearrangement joins TRBV7-9 to TRBJ2-5; D not certain. Deletions cut 2 bases from V and 2 bases from J, with 12 bases between. The CDR3 is 15 amino acids. The germline gives CDR1 SEHNR, CDR2 FQNEAQ (reference sequence). Here the CDR3 DNA reads TGTGCCAGCAGCTTATGGTCCAGCCTTCAAGAGACCCAGTACTTC. Residues: CASSLWSSLQETQYF.